Presented here are 30 T cell receptor beta chains from one specimen sequenced in a study of OX40 agonist ivuxolimab in advanced cancers. Repertoires were generated with immunoSEQ multiplex PCR, while TCRdb's copy carries only in-frame clones and drops some. The repertoire includes roughly 60,000 clones, about 85% of them detected once, and 3.9% sits in the top ten. The specimen comprised CD4+ or CD8+ T cells sorted from blood, sampled in a trial of the OX40 agonist ivuxolimab. The receptor set was obtained from an adult with an advanced solid tumor such as melanoma, head and neck, liver or kidney cancer.

As to this clone: At one boundary the junction diverges from the germline segment, which might be a read error. This chain joins TRBV12-5 and TRBJ1-2; possibly TRBD1 for D (5 bases). The length of the CDR3 is 14 residues. Germline V gene data show CDR1 as LGHNT and CDR2 as FRNRAP. CDR3 amino acids: CASGLGGVNYGYTF. CDR3 DNA: TGTGCTAGTGGCTTGGGGGGGGTCAACTATGGCTACACCTTC.

This chain links TRBV19 with TRBJ1-2; a weak D match, TRBD1 (6 bases). Germline CDR1 is LNHDA and CDR2 is SQIVND (reference sequence). The V end was cut by 4 bases, the J end by 8 bases, with 23 bases between. The CDR3 length is 16 residues. As DNA, the CDR3 is TGTGCCAGTAGTAGGGCCCTCGGGACACTTCAGCGGGGCTACACCTTC. Translating gives CASSRALGTLQRGYTF.

This clone was observed once. The V gene is TRBV11-3, the J gene TRBJ2-6, with D unresolved. CDR1 is SGHNT and CDR2 is YENEEA in the germline V gene. The V end lost 0 bases, the J end lost 0 bases, and 3 bases lay between the germline ends. The length of the CDR3 is 15 residues. The DNA of the CDR3 is TGTGCCAGCAGCTTAGATCCCTCTGGGGCCAACGTCCTGACTTTC. As protein: CASSLDPSGANVLTF.

The chain uses TRBV6-1 and TRBJ1-5, with a possible D match to TRBD1 (5 bases). Germline V gives CDR1 MNHNS, CDR2 SASEGT. V gave up 6 bases and J gave up 0 bases, with 9 bases separating them. The CDR3 totals 14 residues. Written as DNA, the CDR3 is TGTGCCAGCAGATCGGGGCATAGCAATCAGCCCCAGCATTTT. This translates into CASRSGHSNQPQHF.

V gene TRBV28 combines with J gene TRBJ2-5; the D gene is possibly TRBD1 (6 bases). CDR3 size: 17 residues. Germline V gene sequence: CDR1 MDHEN, CDR2 SYDVKM. V was clipped by 6 bases and J by 3 bases, with 23 bases between them. CDR3 loop: CASSPGRQTGSKETQYF. For the CDR3, the DNA is TGTGCCAGCAGCCCTGGCCGCCAAACAGGGTCGAAAGAGACCCAGTACTTC.

The chain joins TRBV5-1 to TRBJ2-7, with 8 bases that match TRBD2. CDR1 SGHRS and CDR2 YFSETQ come from the germline V gene. Germline trimming cut 3 bases from V and 3 bases from J; bases unmatched to any gene: 8. The CDR3 has 15 amino acids. CDR3 region: CASSYERGPGYEQYF. The CDR3 DNA sequence: TGCGCCAGCAGCTATGAGCGGGGGCCCGGCTACGAGCAGTACTTC.

J is TRBJ2-2 and V is TRBV7-3; tentatively, D is TRBD2 (7 bases). V lost 7 bases and J 3 bases, leaving 18 bases between the germline ends. Germline CDR1 reads SGHTA; CDR2 reads FQGTGA. This CDR3 comprises 16 residues. The DNA for the CDR3 is TGTGCCAGCACCCGGGGGGCAGGACCTCACACCGGGGAGCTGTTTTTT. It is translated as CASTRGAGPHTGELFF.

V and J are TRBV7-2 and TRBJ1-1; D not certain. CDR3 size: 14 residues. The V end was cut by 2 bases, the J end by 0 bases, with 7 bases between. From germline, CDR1 is SGHTA and CDR2 FQGNSA. The CDR3 DNA reads as TGTGCCAGCAGCTTACAGGTTTTGAACACTGAAGCTTTCTTT. This translates into CASSLQVLNTEAFF.

The chain's CDR3 is CASSPQTGNTEAFF. As DNA, the CDR3 is TGTGCCAGCTCACCCCAGACAGGGAACACTGAAGCTTTCTTT. V gene TRBV18 combines with J gene TRBJ1-1; D is perhaps TRBD1 (6 bases). The V end lost 3 bases, the J end lost 1 base, and 9 bases lay between the germline ends. This CDR3 is 14 amino acids long. Germline V lookup: CDR1 KGHSH, CDR2 LQKENI.

This rearrangement joins TRBV10-2 to TRBJ1-2; D is unclear. Trimming pared 6 bases from V and 2 bases from J, leaving 4 bases between. Germline V gene sequence: CDR1 WSHSY, CDR2 SAAADI. The CDR3 has 11 amino acids. The DNA of the CDR3 is TGCGCCAGCAGCGACAACTATGGCTACACCTTC. As protein: CASSDNYGYTF.

V is TRBV19 and J is TRBJ2-2; D might be TRBD2 (5 bases). CDR1 is LNHDA and CDR2 is SQIVND in the germline V gene (reference sequence). The V end lost 7 bases, the J end lost 7 bases, and 16 bases lay between the germline ends. This CDR3 region has 14 residues. The CDR3 protein is CASNGGSHVGELFF. The CDR3 nucleotides are TGTGCCAGTAATGGAGGCAGTCATGTCGGGGAGCTGTTTTTT. Supplemented by reference TRBV19 and TRBJ2-2, the full variable domain reads DGGITQSPKYLFRKEGQNVTLSCEQNLNHDAMYWYRQDPGQGLRLIYYSQIVNDFQKGDIAEGYSVSREKKESFPLTVTSAQKNPTAFYLCASNGGSHVGELFFGEGSRLTVL.

The chain carries TRBV19 and TRBJ2-6, with D unclear. Between the trimmed V and J ends, which lost 5 bases and 5 bases, there was a span of 22 bases. Germline V gene lookup returns CDR1 LNHDA and CDR2 SQIVND (reference sequence). This CDR3 has 18 amino acids. This chain's CDR3 is CASSHGMTNHSRANVLTF. The CDR3 coding sequence is TGTGCCAGTAGTCACGGTATGACAAATCACAGTCGGGCCAACGTCCTGACTTTC.

V is TRBV18 and J is TRBJ2-5; tentatively, D is TRBD2 (7 bases). This CDR3 comprises 15 residues. The germline gives CDR1 KGHSH, CDR2 LQKENI. The V gene lost 1 base and the J gene lost 3 bases, with 12 bases spanning the gap. The CDR3 nucleotides read TGTGCCAGCTCACCACAGTGGGGGGGCGAAGAGACCCAGTACTTC. Translated: CASSPQWGGEETQYF. The variable domain in full, completed from reference TRBV18 and TRBJ2-5, reads NAGVMQNPRHLVRRRGQEARLRCSPMKGHSHVYWYRQLPEEGLKFMVYLQKENIIDESGMPKERFSAEFPKEGPSILRIQQVVRGDSAAYFCASSPQWGGEETQYFGPGTRLLVL.

The chain links TRBV7-2 to TRBJ1-5; weak D call: TRBD1 (5 bases). Germline loops: CDR1 SGHTA, CDR2 FQGNSA. The V and J ends lost 5 bases and 3 bases respectively, with 14 bases between them. There are 15 residues in the CDR3. This chain's CDR3 is CASSPRHGTNQPQHF. The CDR3, as DNA: TGTGCCAGCAGCCCCAGACACGGGACCAATCAGCCCCAGCATTTT. The whole variable domain, filled in from reference TRBV7-2 and TRBJ1-5, reads GAGVSQSPSNKVTEKGKDVELRCDPISGHTALYWYRQSLGQGLEFLIYFQGNSAPDKSGLPSDRFSAERTGGSVSTLTIQRTQQEDSAVYLCASSPRHGTNQPQHFGDGTRLSIL.

This chain links TRBV2 with TRBJ2-7, with 11 bases lining up with TRBD2. CDR1 is SNHLY, CDR2 FYNNEI, per germline. Trimming took 3 bases from V and 5 from J; bases not matched to a gene: 3. The CDR3 extends over 14 amino acids. The CDR3 coding sequence is TGTGCCAGCAGTGATAGCGGGGGGGCCGACGAGCAGTACTTC. Translation: CASSDSGGADEQYF.

CDR3 sequence (DNA): TGTGCCAGCAGCTTAGTCTCGGACTGGATGCAGACCCAGTACTTC. Protein product: CASSLVSDWMQTQYF. The chain couples TRBV7-2 to TRBJ2-5; TRBD2 is a possible D gene (5 bases). This CDR3 comprises 15 residues. Per germline, CDR1 SGHTA and CDR2 FQGNSA. V was shortened by 1 base and J by 6 bases, with 15 bases between the two germline ends. The whole variable domain, remainder taken from reference TRBV7-2 and TRBJ2-5, is GAGVSQSPSNKVTEKGKDVELRCDPISGHTALYWYRQSLGQGLEFLIYFQGNSAPDKSGLPSDRFSAERTGGSVSTLTIQRTQQEDSAVYLCASSLVSDWMQTQYFGPGTRLLVL.

The chain has TRBV5-1 and TRBJ2-3, with 8 positions matching TRBD2. The junction had 6 bases not matched to a gene; V was cut back by 1 base and J by 2 bases. The V gene's germline CDR1 is SGHRS and CDR2 YFSETQ. The CDR3 loop spans 16 amino acids. CDR3 loop: CASSLNAGGVTDTQYF. The CDR3 DNA is TGCGCCAGCAGCTTGAACGCGGGGGGCGTCACAGATACGCAGTATTTT.

There are a few counts of this clone. The rearrangement links TRBV7-9 to TRBJ1-5; D is unresolved. CDR1 is SEHNR, CDR2 FQNEAQ, per germline (reference sequence). Trimming cost V 4 bases and J 4 bases, with 8 bases left between them. This CDR3 has 13 residues. Here the CDR3 reads CASSSKGNQPQHF. In DNA, the CDR3 is TGTGCCAGCAGCTCGAAGGGAAATCAGCCCCAGCATTTT.

V and J are TRBV21-1 and TRBJ1-2; the table's D call TRBD1 went unverified against the DNA. TRBV21-1 corresponds to a pseudogene. This CDR3 contains 14 residues. This CDR3 reads CASSPQGQPYGYTF. CDR3 nucleotide sequence: TGTGCCAGCAGCCCACAGGGACAGCCCTATGGCTACACCTTC.

The chain recombines TRBV18 with TRBJ1-3; 8 bases are a match to TRBD1. The V segment lost 2 bases and the J segment 2 bases; nucleotides outside the gene matches: 5. CDR3 length: 16 amino acids. Germline V lookup: CDR1 KGHSH, CDR2 LQKENI. The CDR3 coding sequence is TGTGCCAGCTCACCATTAGACAGGGGCCCTGGAAACACCATATATTTT. Translated: CASSPLDRGPGNTIYF.

The V gene is TRBV9, the J gene TRBJ1-1, with a weak D call TRBD1 (5 bases). The CDR3 spans 14 residues. Trimming left V 0 bases short and J 1 base short, with 7 bases between. The germline CDR1 and CDR2 sequences are SGDLS and YYNGEE. The CDR3 nucleotides read TGTGCCAGCAGCGTAGGACAGCAGAACACTGAAGCTTTCTTT. Its translation is CASSVGQQNTEAFF.

The chain has TRBV18 and TRBJ1-2; TRBD1 matches at 10 bases. This CDR3 is built from 16 residues. Germline lookup yields CDR1 KGHSH and CDR2 LQKENI. V lost 3 bases, J lost 4 bases, and 8 bases stayed unmatched. The CDR3 region is CASSPEGTGVVYGYTF. In DNA, the CDR3 is TGTGCCAGCTCACCCGAGGGGACAGGGGTCGTCTATGGCTACACCTTC.

The chain recombines TRBV10-3 with TRBJ2-7; D call uncertain. The germline V gene encodes CDR1 ENHRY and CDR2 SYGVKD. The CDR3 is 11 amino acids. Trimming shortened V by 0 bases and J by 6 bases, and 3 bases separated the two germline ends. The CDR3 nucleotides are TGTGCCATCAGTGAGTCGGGCGAGCAGTACTTC. Amino acid sequence: CAISESGEQYF.

This sequence joins TRBV5-8 and TRBJ1-4; 9 nucleotides match TRBD1. The CDR3 is made up of 16 amino acids. The J segment lost 4 bases and the V segment lost 3 bases, leaving 7 bases of the junction unmatched. CDR1 and CDR2 from the germline V gene are SGHTS and YDEGEE. CDR3: CASSYSTGGLNEKLFF. In DNA, the CDR3 is TGTGCCAGCAGCTACTCGACAGGGGGACTTAATGAAAAACTGTTTTTT.

V usage is TRBV5-1 and J usage is TRBJ1-2; D possibly corresponds to TRBD1 (5 bases). V lost 4 bases, J lost 8 bases, and 18 bases lay in between. CDR1 and CDR2 (germline): SGHRS, YFSETQ. CDR3 length: 14 residues. CDR3 loop: CASSGDGTGKGYTF. In nucleotides, the CDR3 is TGCGCCAGCAGCGGAGACGGGACGGGGAAAGGCTACACCTTC.

The sample holds one count of this clone. The genes are TRBV2 and TRBJ2-5; perhaps TRBD2 as D (6 bases). The CDR3 contains 14 residues. Trimming removed 4 bases from V and 2 bases from J, with 11 bases in between. CDR1 and CDR2 from the germline V gene are SNHLY and FYNNEI. The CDR3 sequence is CASSGGTAQETQYF. The CDR3 coding sequence is TGTGCCAGCAGTGGCGGGACTGCACAAGAGACCCAGTACTTC.

This chain joins TRBV19 and TRBJ2-6; a possible D gene is TRBD1 (5 bases). CDR3 length: 17 residues. Trimming cost V 6 bases and J 0 bases, with 15 bases left between them. The germline gives CDR1 LNHDA, CDR2 SQIVND (reference sequence). CDR3 amino acids: CASRTVFPLSGANVLTF. CDR3 DNA sequence: TGTGCCAGTAGGACAGTTTTCCCCCTCTCTGGGGCCAACGTCCTGACTTTC.

This clone was picked up one time. CDR3 residues: CASSSDFYEQYF. The CDR3 DNA is TGCGCCAGCAGCTCAGACTTCTACGAGCAGTACTTC. The V gene is TRBV5-1, the J gene TRBJ2-7; D gene unclear. Trimming stripped 3 bases from V and 3 bases from J, with 7 bases between. The germline V gene has CDR1 SGHRS and CDR2 YFSETQ. The CDR3 sequence is 12 residues long.

The chain recombines TRBV7-2 with TRBJ2-7, with D perhaps matching TRBD1 or TRBD2 (5 bases each). The CDR3 has 14 amino acids. The germline V gene encodes CDR1 SGHTA and CDR2 FQGNSA. Trimming removed 4 bases from V and 5 bases from J, with 15 bases in between. This CDR3 is CASSYRDRRNEQYF. The CDR3 DNA reads TGTGCCAGCAGCTACCGGGACCGACGGAACGAGCAGTACTTC.

This chain uses TRBV7-2 with TRBJ1-5, with D possibly matching TRBD1 (5 bases). The germline gives CDR1 SGHTA, CDR2 FQGNSA. V lost 5 bases, J lost 4 bases, and 15 bases lay in between. The CDR3 is 15 residues long. The DNA for the CDR3 is TGTGCCAGCAGCCTCGGGGGATGGGGGAATCAGCCCCAGCATTTT. Its protein is CASSLGGWGNQPQHF.